The present T cell receptor (beta chain) was sequenced within a study of T cell changes during pregnancy in multiple sclerosis. Clones were sequenced by immunoSEQ multiplex PCR, and TCRdb holds only the in-frame ones, with some missing. The sample shows under 45,000 clones, more than 70% of them seen only once. The V end lost 0 bases, the J end lost 6 bases, and 15 bases lay between the germline ends. The CDR3 contains 15 residues. The germline CDR1 and CDR2 sequences are SGDLS and YYNGEE. The chain carries TRBV9 and TRBJ1-2; a possible D gene is TRBD1 (5 bases). The specimen was CD8+ T cells from peripheral blood mononuclear cells, collected in the first trimester of pregnancy. This clonotype originated in a female donor with multiple sclerosis, enrolled in a pregnancy study. CDR3 residues: CASSVEAYDSNGYTF. The CDR3 DNA follows: TGTGCCAGCAGCGTAGAGGCTTACGACAGCAATGGCTACACCTTC.